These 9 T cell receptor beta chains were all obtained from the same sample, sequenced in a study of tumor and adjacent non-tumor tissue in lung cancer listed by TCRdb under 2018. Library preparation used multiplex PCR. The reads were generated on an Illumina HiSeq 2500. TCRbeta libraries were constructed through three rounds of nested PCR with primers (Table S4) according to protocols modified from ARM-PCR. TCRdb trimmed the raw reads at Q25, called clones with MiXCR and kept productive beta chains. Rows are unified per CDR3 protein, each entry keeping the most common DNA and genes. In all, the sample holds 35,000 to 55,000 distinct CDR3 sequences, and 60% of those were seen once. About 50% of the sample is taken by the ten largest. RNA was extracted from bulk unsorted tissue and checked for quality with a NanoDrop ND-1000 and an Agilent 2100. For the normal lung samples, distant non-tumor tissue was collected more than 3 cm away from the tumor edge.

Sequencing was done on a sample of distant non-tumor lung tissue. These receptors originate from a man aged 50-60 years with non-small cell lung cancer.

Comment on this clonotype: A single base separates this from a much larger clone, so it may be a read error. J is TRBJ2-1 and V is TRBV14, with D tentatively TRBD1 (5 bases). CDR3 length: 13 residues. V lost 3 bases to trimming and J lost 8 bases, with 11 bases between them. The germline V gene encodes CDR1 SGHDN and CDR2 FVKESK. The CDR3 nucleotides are TGTGCCAGCAGCCACCCGACAGTAGATGAGCAGTTCTTC. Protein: CASSHPTVDEQFF. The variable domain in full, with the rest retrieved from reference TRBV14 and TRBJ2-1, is EAGVTQFPSHSVIEKGQTVTLRCDPISGHDNLYWYRRVMGKEIKFLLHFVKESKQDESGMPNNRFLAERTGGTYSTLKVQPAELEDSGVYFCASSHPTVDEQFFGPGTRLTVL.

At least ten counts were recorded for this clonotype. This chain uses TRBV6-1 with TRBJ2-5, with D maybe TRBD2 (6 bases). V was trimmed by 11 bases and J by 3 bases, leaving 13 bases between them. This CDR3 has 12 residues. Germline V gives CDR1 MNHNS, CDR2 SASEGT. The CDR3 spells CACRAGKETQYF. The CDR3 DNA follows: TGTGCCTGCCGCGCGGGAAAAGAGACCCAGTACTTC.

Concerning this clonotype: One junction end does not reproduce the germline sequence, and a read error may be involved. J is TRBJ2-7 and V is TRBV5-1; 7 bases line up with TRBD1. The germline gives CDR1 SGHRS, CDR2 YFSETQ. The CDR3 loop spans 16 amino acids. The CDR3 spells CASSLGHRDRVSEEYF. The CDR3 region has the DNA TGCGCCAGCAGCTTGGGACATCGGGACAGAGTCTCCGAGGAGTACTTC.

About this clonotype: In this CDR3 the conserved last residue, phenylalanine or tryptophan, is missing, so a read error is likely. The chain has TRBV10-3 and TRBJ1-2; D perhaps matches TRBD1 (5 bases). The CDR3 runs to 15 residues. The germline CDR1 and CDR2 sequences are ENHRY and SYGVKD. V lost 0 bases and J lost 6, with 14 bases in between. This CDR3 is CAISESVGQVDGYTV. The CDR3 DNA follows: TGTGCCATCAGTGAGTCGGTGGGGCAGGTAGATGGCTACACCGTA.

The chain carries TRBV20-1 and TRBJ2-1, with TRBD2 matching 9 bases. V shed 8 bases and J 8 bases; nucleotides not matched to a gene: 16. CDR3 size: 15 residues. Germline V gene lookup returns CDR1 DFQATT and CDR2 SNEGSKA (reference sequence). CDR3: CSTGGASGKRDEQFF. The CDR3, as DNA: TGCAGTACTGGAGGGGCTAGCGGGAAGAGGGATGAGCAGTTCTTC.

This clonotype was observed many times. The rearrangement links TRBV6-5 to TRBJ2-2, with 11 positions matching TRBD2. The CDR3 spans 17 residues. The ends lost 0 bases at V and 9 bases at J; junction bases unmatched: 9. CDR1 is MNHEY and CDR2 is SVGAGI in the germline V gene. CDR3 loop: CASSYSGLAGQRRELFF. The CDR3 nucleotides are TGTGCCAGCAGTTACTCAGGACTAGCGGGCCAAAGGAGGGAGCTGTTTTTT.

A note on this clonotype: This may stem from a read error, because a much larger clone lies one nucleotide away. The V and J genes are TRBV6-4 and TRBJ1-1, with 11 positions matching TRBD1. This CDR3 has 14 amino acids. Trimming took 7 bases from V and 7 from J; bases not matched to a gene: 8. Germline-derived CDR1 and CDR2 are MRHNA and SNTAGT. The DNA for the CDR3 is TGTGCCAGCAAATCGGGACAGGGGGGGATTGAAGCTTTCTTT. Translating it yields CASKSGQGGIEAFF.

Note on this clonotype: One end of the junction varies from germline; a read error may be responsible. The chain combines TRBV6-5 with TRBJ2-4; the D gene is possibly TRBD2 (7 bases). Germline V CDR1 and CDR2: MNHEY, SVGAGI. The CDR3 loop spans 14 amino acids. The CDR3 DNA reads TGTGCCTGCAGAGAGGGGGGGTCCAAAAACATTCAGTACTTC. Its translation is CACREGGSKNIQYF.

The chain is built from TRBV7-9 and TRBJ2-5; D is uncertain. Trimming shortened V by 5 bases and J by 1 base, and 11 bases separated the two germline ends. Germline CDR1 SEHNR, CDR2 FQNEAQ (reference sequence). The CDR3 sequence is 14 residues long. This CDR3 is CASSPLSAQETQYF. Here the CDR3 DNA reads TGTGCCAGCAGCCCACTATCAGCCCAAGAGACCCAGTACTTC.